These 23 T cell receptor beta chains were all obtained from the same sample, sequenced in a study of T cell changes during pregnancy in multiple sclerosis. The protocol was immunoSEQ multiplex PCR, while the TCRdb copy is restricted to in-frame clones and leaves out a portion. There are around 35,000 clones in the sample; 90% occur only once, and 12% lies in the top ten. The sequencing used CD8+ T cells from peripheral blood mononuclear cells, collected in the first trimester of pregnancy. The source is a female donor with multiple sclerosis, enrolled in a pregnancy study.

The chain joins TRBV25-1 to TRBJ2-3; D unclear. The CDR3 has 14 amino acids. Trimming stripped 0 bases from V and 1 base from J, with 5 bases between. CDR1 is MGHDK, CDR2 SYGVNS, per germline. CDR3 region: CASSEYIGTDTQYF. CDR3 coding DNA: TGTGCCAGCAGTGAATATATCGGCACAGATACGCAGTATTTT. The full variable domain, with the rest looked up from reference TRBV25-1 and TRBJ2-3, is EADIYQTPRYLVIGTGKKITLECSQTMGHDKMYWYQQDPGMELHLIHYSYGVNSTEKGDLSSESTVSRIRTEHFPLTLESARPSHTSQYLCASSEYIGTDTQYFGPGTRLTVL.

The chain has TRBV11-2 and TRBJ2-3, with 7 bases lining up with TRBD2. V shed 5 bases and J 7 bases; nucleotides not matched to a gene: 15. In germline, CDR1 is SGHAT, CDR2 FQNNGV. The length of the CDR3 is 16 residues. The DNA for the CDR3 is TGTGCCAGCAGCCCACCCTCCGGGCGGGAGCGGTATACGCAGTATTTT. Amino acid sequence: CASSPPSGRERYTQYF.

The chain carries TRBV7-8 and TRBJ2-7; the D is unclear. Trimming pared 1 base from V and 4 bases from J, leaving 5 bases between. CDR3 length equals 12 residues. The germline V gene encodes CDR1 SGHVS and CDR2 FQNEAQ. The CDR3 DNA follows: TGTGCCAGCAGCTTAGGAGAGTACGAGCAGTACTTC. Its translation is CASSLGEYEQYF.

The genes are TRBV19 and TRBJ1-1, with 8 bases that match TRBD1. Looked up from germline, CDR1 is LNHDA and CDR2 is SQIVND (reference sequence). The CDR3 consists of 13 residues. V trimming: 7 bases; J trimming: 5 bases; junction bases outside the gene matches: 6. The CDR3 bases are TGTGCCAGTATGGACAGGGTCGAAACTGAAGCTTTCTTT. Amino acids: CASMDRVETEAFF.

The J gene is TRBJ2-7, the V gene TRBV9; D unclear. Germline V gene lookup returns CDR1 SGDLS and CDR2 YYNGEE. CDR3 length equals 16 residues. Trimming cost V 2 bases and J 5 bases, with 20 bases left between them. The CDR3: CASSVPPTASPNEQYF. The CDR3 DNA reads TGTGCCAGCAGCGTCCCTCCCACAGCCTCTCCCAACGAGCAGTACTTC.

This clone was counted only a few times. This rearrangement joins TRBV27 to TRBJ2-1; the D is unclear. Germline V gene sequence: CDR1 MNHEY, CDR2 SMNVEV (reference sequence). The CDR3 covers 10 residues. With 8 bases removed from V and 7 bases from J, the gap between germline ends came to 6 bases. Here the CDR3 reads CASGWNEQFF. The CDR3 nucleotides are TGTGCCAGCGGCTGGAATGAGCAGTTCTTC.

The chain links TRBV5-1 to TRBJ2-7; D may be TRBD2 (7 bases). V was clipped by 4 bases and J by 9 bases, with 17 bases between them. The CDR3 totals 13 residues. CDR1 SGHRS and CDR2 YFSETQ come from the germline V gene. The CDR3 reads CASSADGGLGQYF. CDR3 coding DNA: TGCGCCAGCAGCGCCGACGGGGGGCTGGGGCAGTACTTC.

This clone appeared a single time. The chain combines TRBV2 with TRBJ2-5, with D possibly matching TRBD2 (6 bases). With 7 bases removed from V and 5 bases from J, the gap between germline ends came to 11 bases. This CDR3 contains 12 residues. The V gene's germline CDR1 is SNHLY and CDR2 FYNNEI. The CDR3: CASISEGETQYF. In DNA form, the CDR3 reads TGTGCCAGCATCTCGGAGGGGGAGACCCAGTACTTC.

The J gene is TRBJ2-7, the V gene TRBV5-6; 7 bases align to TRBD1. Germline CDR1 SGHDT, CDR2 YYEEEE. This CDR3 has 15 residues. With 0 bases clipped from V and 1 base from J, the junction kept 4 bases outside the gene matches. The chain's CDR3 is CASSLGTGWSYEQYF. The CDR3 nucleotides are TGTGCCAGCAGCTTGGGGACAGGTTGGTCCTACGAGCAGTACTTC.

The chain has TRBV21-1 and TRBJ2-4; the listed D gene, TRBD1, was not tested against the DNA. TRBV21-1 is described as a pseudogene. This CDR3 contains 13 residues. CDR3 sequence: CASHRDTENIQYF. Written as DNA, the CDR3 is TGTGCCAGCCACCGGGACACAGAAAACATTCAGTACTTC.

CDR3 residues: CSGWEGKEAFF. CDR3 DNA: TGCAGCGGATGGGAGGGGAAAGAAGCTTTCTTT. The V and J genes are TRBV29-1 and TRBJ1-1; D might be TRBD1 (5 bases). Trimming shortened V by 7 bases and J by 8 bases, and 14 bases separated the two germline ends. CDR3 length equals 11 residues. CDR1 is SQVTM, CDR2 ANQGSEA, per germline.

CDR3 sequence: CASSVEGTDTQYF. In DNA form, the CDR3 reads TGTGCCAGCAGTGTTGAGGGAACCGATACGCAGTATTTT. The chain has TRBV6-4 and TRBJ2-3; D might be TRBD2 (5 bases). Germline V gene data show CDR1 as MRHNA and CDR2 as SNTAGT. The length of the CDR3 is 13 residues. Trimming pared 4 bases from V and 6 bases from J, leaving 11 bases between.

In this sample, this clone is medium-sized. The J gene is TRBJ1-2, the V gene TRBV5-1; TRBD1 might be the D (6 bases). V lost 0 bases and J lost 0, with 12 bases in between. This CDR3 contains 16 residues. Germline assignment: CDR1 SGHRS and CDR2 YFSETQ. The CDR3 loop reads CASSLARGLANYGYTF. The DNA for the CDR3 is TGCGCCAGCAGCTTGGCCAGGGGCCTGGCTAACTATGGCTACACCTTC.

The chain employs TRBV6-1 and TRBJ2-4; 10 bases line up with TRBD1. This CDR3 is 15 amino acids long. Trimming cost V 1 base and J 8 bases; bases outside gene matches: 5. Germline V lookup: CDR1 MNHNS, CDR2 SASEGT. Here the CDR3 reads CASSEVGTGDDIQYF. The CDR3 DNA is TGTGCCAGCAGTGAAGTCGGGACAGGGGACGACATTCAGTACTTC.

V gene TRBV2 combines with J gene TRBJ1-1; D uncertain. V lost 2 bases to trimming and J lost 0 bases, with 10 bases between them. Germline-derived CDR1 and CDR2 are SNHLY and FYNNEI. The CDR3 contains 15 residues. The CDR3 bases are TGTGCCAGCAGTGAAACGAGGGCCATGAACACTGAAGCTTTCTTT. Encoded protein: CASSETRAMNTEAFF.

This clone was detected once. The J gene is TRBJ2-5, the V gene TRBV29-1; D not certain. The DNA end is a closer match to TRBJ2-7, so the J assignment may be wrong. Germline V gives CDR1 SQVTM, CDR2 ANQGSEA. This CDR3 is 14 amino acids long. In DNA, the CDR3 is TGCAGCGTTGAAGTCAAGCGTTCCAGCTACGAGCAGTACTTC. This encodes CSVEVKRSSYEQYF.

The J gene is TRBJ2-7, the V gene TRBV11-3; the D gene is possibly TRBD2 (6 bases). With 5 bases removed from V and 6 bases from J, the gap between germline ends came to 14 bases. The CDR3 has 13 residues. Germline CDR1 and CDR2: SGHNT and YENEEA. The CDR3 DNA reads as TGTGCCAGCAGCGTGGGGTTGGGGGGCGAGCAGTACTTC. This codes for CASSVGLGGEQYF. Full variable domain (missing parts from reference TRBV11-3 and TRBJ2-7): EAGVVQSPRYKIIEKKQPVAFWCNPISGHNTLYWYLQNLGQGPELLIRYENEEAVDDSQLPKDRFSAERLKGVDSTLKIQPAELGDSAVYLCASSVGLGGEQYFGPGTRLTVT.

The chain has TRBV6-5 and TRBJ1-1, with D tentatively TRBD1 (5 bases). The ends were cut back, 6 bases at V and 1 base at J, with 12 bases in the middle. Germline V lookup: CDR1 MNHEY, CDR2 SVGAGI. There are 14 residues in the CDR3. The chain's CDR3 is CASRKTGKNTEAFF. CDR3 nucleotides: TGTGCCAGCAGAAAAACAGGAAAGAACACTGAAGCTTTCTTT.

CDR3 nucleotides: TGTGCCAGCAGCAGGACTAGCGGGAGGGCGGCAGATACGCAGTATTTT. It specifies CASSRTSGRAADTQYF. The chain joins TRBV7-9 to TRBJ2-3; 15 bases are a match to TRBD2. CDR3 length: 16 residues. Germline assignment: CDR1 SEHNR and CDR2 FQNEAQ (reference sequence). Losses at the gene ends were 5 bases for V and 4 bases for J; bases not matched to a gene: 4.

This clone was observed once. This chain joins TRBV6-1 and TRBJ2-7; 9 bases are shared with TRBD1. V was clipped by 2 bases and J by 1 base; unmatched bases: 6. The CDR3 is 16 residues long. Germline loops: CDR1 MNHNS, CDR2 SASEGT. This CDR3 is CASSELAGTGSYEQYF. The DNA of the CDR3 is TGTGCCAGCAGTGAATTAGCCGGGACAGGGTCCTACGAGCAGTACTTC.

The chain combines TRBV7-9 with TRBJ1-1, with D perhaps matching TRBD1 (5 bases). The CDR3 extends over 16 amino acids. Germline CDR1 SEHNR, CDR2 FQNEAQ (reference sequence). V was cut by 0 bases and J by 4 bases, with 15 bases left in between. The CDR3 protein is CASSLAVGFRGTEAFF. The CDR3, as DNA: TGTGCCAGCAGCTTAGCGGTGGGGTTTAGGGGCACTGAAGCTTTCTTT.

The chain combines TRBV30 with TRBJ2-7; 13 bases agree with TRBD2. CDR1 and CDR2 (germline): GTSNPN, SVGIG (reference sequence). This CDR3 is built from 14 residues. The CDR3 DNA sequence: TGTGCATTGACCCTGACTAGCGGGAGGAGGGAGCAGTACTTC. Translated, it gives CALTLTSGRREQYF. Full variable domain (outside the CDR3, taken from reference TRBV30 and TRBJ2-7): SQTIHQWPATLVQPVGSPLSLECTVEGTSNPNLYWYRQAAGRGLQLLFYSVGIGQISSEVPQNLSASRPQDRQFILSSKKLLLSDSGFYLCALTLTSGRREQYFGPGTRLTVT.

The chain uses TRBV25-1 and TRBJ2-7; no clear D. V lost 11 bases and J lost 2, with 16 bases in between. This CDR3 is 13 amino acids long. Germline values: CDR1 MGHDK, CDR2 SYGVNS. In nucleotides, the CDR3 is TGTGCCCCAGGCTGGGTAGAAGCCTACGAGCAGTACTTC. It translates to CAPGWVEAYEQYF.